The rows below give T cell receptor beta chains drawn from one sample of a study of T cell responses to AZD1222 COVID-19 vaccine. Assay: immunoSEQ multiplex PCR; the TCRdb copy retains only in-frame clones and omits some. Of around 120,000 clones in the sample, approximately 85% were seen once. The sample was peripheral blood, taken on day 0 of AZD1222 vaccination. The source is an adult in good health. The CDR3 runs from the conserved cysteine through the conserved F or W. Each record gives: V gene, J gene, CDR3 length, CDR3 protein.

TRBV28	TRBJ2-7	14	CASRSLGQTYEQYF
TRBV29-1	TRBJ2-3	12	CSSRVGSDTQYF
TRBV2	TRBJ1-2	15	CASSEEVALYYGYTF
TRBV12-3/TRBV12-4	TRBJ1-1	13	CASSLSAYSEAFF
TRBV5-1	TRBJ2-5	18	CAKNPDVGGALKQETQYF
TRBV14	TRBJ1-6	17	CASSQVTGGSYNSPLHF
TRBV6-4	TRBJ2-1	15	CASSAHSGPYNEQFF
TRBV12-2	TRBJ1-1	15	CASRLGTGEGAEAFF
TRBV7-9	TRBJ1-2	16	CASEIGNEGDPYGYTF
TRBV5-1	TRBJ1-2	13	CASSPQGGYGYTF
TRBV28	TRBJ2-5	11	CASSFSGNQYF
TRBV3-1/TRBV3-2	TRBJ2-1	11	CASSLDAEQFF
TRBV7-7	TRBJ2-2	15	CASSSTGVNTGELFF
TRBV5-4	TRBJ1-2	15	CASSLAVSPNYGYTF
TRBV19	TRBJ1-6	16	CASSIEEIAGSSPLHF
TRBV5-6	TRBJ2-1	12	CASGVPGGEQFF
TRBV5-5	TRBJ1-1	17	CASSLYYTGGDGTEAFF
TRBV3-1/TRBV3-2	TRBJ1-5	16	CASSSSGGLANQPQHF
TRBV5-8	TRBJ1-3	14	CASSTGGLGNTIYF
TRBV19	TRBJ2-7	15	CASSIGRGFGYEQYF
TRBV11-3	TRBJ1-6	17	CASSFQGADLGNSPLHF
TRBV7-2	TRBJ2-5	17	CASSLALREGGMGTQYF
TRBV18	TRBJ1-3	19	CASSPTGPGQGGSGNTIYF
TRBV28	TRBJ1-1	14	CASRGPTPSTEAFF
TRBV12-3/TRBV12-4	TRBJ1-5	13	CASRTGYNQPQHF
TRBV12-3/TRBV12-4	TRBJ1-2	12	CASSFRDQGYTF
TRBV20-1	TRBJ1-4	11	CSAGTGSVSYF
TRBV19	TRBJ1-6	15	CASSYSQGLISPLHF
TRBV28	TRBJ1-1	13	CASSPPGGTEAFF
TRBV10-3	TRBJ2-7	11	CAISGVNEQYF
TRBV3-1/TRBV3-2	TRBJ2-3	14	CASSPRVNTDTQYF
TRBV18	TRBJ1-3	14	CASSLGQPGNTIYF
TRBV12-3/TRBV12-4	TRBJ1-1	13	CASSSTGTTEAFF
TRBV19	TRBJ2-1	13	CASKLGSYNEQFF
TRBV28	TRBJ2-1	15	CASRPSGWRFNEQFF
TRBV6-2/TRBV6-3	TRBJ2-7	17	CASSYAKGDFWGYEQYF
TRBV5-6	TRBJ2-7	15	CASSFGTTSSYEQYF
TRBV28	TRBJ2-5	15	CASSLGGRAQETQYF
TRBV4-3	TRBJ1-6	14	CASSQDAGLSPLHF
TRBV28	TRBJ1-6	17	CASSFLLRTGLNSPLHF
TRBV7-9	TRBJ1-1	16	CASTFGVGVMNTEAFF
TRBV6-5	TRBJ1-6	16	CASRYWQGARNSPLHF
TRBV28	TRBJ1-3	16	CASSPGGAWTGNTIYF
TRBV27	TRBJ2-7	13	CASRQTSLYEQYF
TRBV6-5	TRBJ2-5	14	CASSYFGGRETQYF
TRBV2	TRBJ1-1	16	CASSTKGTGTNTEAFF
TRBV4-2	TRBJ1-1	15	CASSQRTGDGAIAFF
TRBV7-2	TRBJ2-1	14	CASSFTSSYNEQFF
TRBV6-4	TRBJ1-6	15	CASSEGTGNNSPLHF
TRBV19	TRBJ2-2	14	CASKNTGQTGELFF
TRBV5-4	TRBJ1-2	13	CASSAGRGGGYTF
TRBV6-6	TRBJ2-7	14	CASNLRRGAYEQYF